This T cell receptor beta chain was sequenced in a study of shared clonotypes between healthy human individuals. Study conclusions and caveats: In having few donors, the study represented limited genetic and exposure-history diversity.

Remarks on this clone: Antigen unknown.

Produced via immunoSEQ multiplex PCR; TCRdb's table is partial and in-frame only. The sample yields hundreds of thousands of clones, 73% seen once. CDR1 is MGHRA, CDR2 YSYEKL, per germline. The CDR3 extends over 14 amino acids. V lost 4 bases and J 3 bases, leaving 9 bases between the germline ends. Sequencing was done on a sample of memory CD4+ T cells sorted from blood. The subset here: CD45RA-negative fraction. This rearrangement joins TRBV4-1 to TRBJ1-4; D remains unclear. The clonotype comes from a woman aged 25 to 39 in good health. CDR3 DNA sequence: TGCGCCAGCAGCCGTATGGTACCTAATGAAAAACTGTTTTTT. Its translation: CASSRMVPNEKLFF.